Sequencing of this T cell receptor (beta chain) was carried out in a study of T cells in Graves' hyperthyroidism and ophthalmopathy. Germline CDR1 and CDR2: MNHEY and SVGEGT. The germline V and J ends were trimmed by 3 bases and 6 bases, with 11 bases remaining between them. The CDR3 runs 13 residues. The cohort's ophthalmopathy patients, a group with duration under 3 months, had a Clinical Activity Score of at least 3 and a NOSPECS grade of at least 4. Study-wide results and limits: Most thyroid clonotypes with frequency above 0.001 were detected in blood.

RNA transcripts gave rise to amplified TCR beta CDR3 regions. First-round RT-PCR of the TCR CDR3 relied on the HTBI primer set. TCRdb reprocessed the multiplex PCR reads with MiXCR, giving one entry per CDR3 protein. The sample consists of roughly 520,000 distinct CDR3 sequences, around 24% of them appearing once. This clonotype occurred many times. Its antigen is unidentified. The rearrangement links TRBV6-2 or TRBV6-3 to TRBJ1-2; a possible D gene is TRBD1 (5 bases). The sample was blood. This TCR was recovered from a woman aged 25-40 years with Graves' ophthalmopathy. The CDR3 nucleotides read TGTGCCAGCAGTTATGTGGGGGAAGATGGCTACACCTTC. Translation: CASSYVGEDGYTF.